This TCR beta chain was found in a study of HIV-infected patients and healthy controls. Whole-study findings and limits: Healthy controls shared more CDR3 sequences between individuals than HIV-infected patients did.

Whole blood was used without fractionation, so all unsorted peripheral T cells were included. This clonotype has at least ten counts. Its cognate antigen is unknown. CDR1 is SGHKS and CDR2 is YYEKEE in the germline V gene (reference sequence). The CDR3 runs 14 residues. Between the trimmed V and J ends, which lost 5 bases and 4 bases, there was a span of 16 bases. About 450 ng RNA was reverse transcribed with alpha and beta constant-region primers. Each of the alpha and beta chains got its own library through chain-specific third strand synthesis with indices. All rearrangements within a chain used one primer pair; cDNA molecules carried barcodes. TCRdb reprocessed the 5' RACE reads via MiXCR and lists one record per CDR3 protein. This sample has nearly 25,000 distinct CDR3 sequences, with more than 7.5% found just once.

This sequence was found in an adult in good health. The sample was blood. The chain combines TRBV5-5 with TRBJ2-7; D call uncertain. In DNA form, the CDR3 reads TGTGCCAGCAGTTCGAGGAAAATACGGTACGAGCAGTACTTC. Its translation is CASSSRKIRYEQYF.